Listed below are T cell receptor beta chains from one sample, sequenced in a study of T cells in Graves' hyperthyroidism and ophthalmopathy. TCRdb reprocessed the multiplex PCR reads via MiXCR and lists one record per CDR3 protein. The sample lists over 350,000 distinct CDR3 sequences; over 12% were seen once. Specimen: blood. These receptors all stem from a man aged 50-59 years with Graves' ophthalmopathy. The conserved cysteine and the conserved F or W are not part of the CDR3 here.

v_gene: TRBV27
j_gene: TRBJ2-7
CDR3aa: ASSKPGGSYEQY

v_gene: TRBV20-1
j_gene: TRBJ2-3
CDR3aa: SGHTEKETSGGDTQY

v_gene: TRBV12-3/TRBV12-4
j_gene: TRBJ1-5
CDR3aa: ASSRTDEPQH

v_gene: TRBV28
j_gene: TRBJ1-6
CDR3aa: ASRDRVSPLH

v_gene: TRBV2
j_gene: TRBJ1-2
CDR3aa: ASRQEPTNYGYT

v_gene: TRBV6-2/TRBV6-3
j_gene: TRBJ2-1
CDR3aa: ASRHDTGSGGNEQF

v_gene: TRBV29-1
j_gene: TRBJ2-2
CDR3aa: SVVGHLNTGELF

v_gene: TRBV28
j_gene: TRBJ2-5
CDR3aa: ASKNRELETQY

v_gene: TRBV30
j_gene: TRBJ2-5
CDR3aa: AWSVLGSETQY

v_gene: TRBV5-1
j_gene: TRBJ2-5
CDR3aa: ASSLVSSGREETQY

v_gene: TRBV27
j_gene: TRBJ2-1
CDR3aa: ASSLYKRTEGPPSSYNEQF